The rows below give T cell receptor beta chains drawn from one sample of a study of T cells in Graves' hyperthyroidism and ophthalmopathy. Each CDR3 protein is one row after TCRdb ran MiXCR on the multiplex PCR reads. The data contain 640,000 or so distinct CDR3 sequences, about 14% of them seen just once; the ten biggest clones take up around 7%. The sample consisted of blood. The origin of the receptors is a woman between 18 and 30 years old with Graves' ophthalmopathy. The CDR3 runs from the conserved cysteine through the conserved F or W. D genes are given only for firm matches. Not every row has a clone size; where given, it reads once, few, many or a size class.

D: -; size: many; J: TRBJ2-1; V: TRBV20-1; CDR3: CSARILRSGNEQFF; DNA: TGCAGTGCTAGAATCCTCCGCTCAGGCAATGAGCAGTTCTTC
D: TRBD1; size: many; J: TRBJ1-5; V: TRBV5-1; CDR3: CASSPGTGQGQPQHF; DNA: TGCGCCAGCAGCCCGGGGACAGGCCAGGGTCAGCCCCAGCATTTT
D: -; size: many; J: TRBJ2-1; V: TRBV6-1; CDR3: CASSYLNWNEQFF; DNA: TGTGCCAGCAGTTACTTGAATTGGAATGAGCAGTTCTTC
D: TRBD1; size: many; J: TRBJ2-3; V: TRBV20-1; CDR3: CSARGGQGRSDTQYF; DNA: TGCAGTGCCCGGGGTGGACAGGGGAGATCAGATACGCAGTATTTT
D: -; size: few; J: TRBJ2-2; V: TRBV7-6; CDR3: CASSLDQNTGELFF; DNA: TGTGCCAGCAGCTTAGACCAGAACACCGGGGAGCTGTTTTTT
D: TRBD2; size: many; J: TRBJ2-2; V: TRBV12-5; CDR3: CASGLVGQSSGPTGELFF; DNA: TGTGCTAGTGGTTTGGTAGGTCAATCTAGCGGGCCCACCGGGGAGCTGTTTTTT
D: -; size: -; J: TRBJ1-2; V: TRBV30; CDR3: CAWSAGSFYGYTF; DNA: TGTGCCTGGAGTGCTGGGAGTTTCTATGGCTACACCTTC
D: -; size: many; J: TRBJ1-4; V: TRBV12-3/TRBV12-4; CDR3: CASTQRGAKLFF; DNA: TGTGCCAGCACCCAACGGGGGGCGAAACTGTTTTTT
D: TRBD1; size: many; J: TRBJ2-1; V: TRBV28; CDR3: CASTGMGTGTNADEQFF; DNA: TGTGCCAGCACTGGCATGGGGACAGGGACCAACGCGGATGAGCAGTTCTTC
D: TRBD1; size: many; J: TRBJ1-4; V: TRBV24-1; CDR3: CATSDPGQGNEKLFF; DNA: TGTGCCACCAGTGATCCGGGACAGGGAAATGAAAAACTGTTTTTT
D: -; size: few; J: TRBJ1-4; V: TRBV5-4; CDR3: CASSRGLSGSTNEKLFF; DNA: TGTGCCAGCAGCAGGGGACTTTCAGGCTCAACTAATGAAAAACTGTTTTTT
D: TRBD2; size: many; J: TRBJ2-3; V: TRBV20-1; CDR3: CSVTASGRPDTQYF; DNA: TGCAGTGTTACCGCTAGCGGGAGGCCAGATACGCAGTATTTT
D: TRBD1; size: many; J: TRBJ2-7; V: TRBV15; CDR3: CATSRDKGQGVYEQYF; DNA: TGTGCCACCAGCAGAGATAAGGGACAGGGGGTCTACGAGCAGTACTTC
D: -; size: many; J: TRBJ2-7; V: TRBV7-8; CDR3: CASSLVRHSYEQYF; DNA: TGTGCCAGCAGCTTAGTCCGGCACTCCTACGAGCAGTACTTC
D: TRBD1; size: many; J: TRBJ1-1; V: TRBV7-6; CDR3: CASSLDRGLSEAFF; DNA: TGTGCCAGCAGCTTAGACAGGGGGCTTAGTGAAGCTTTCTTT
D: -; size: many; J: TRBJ2-1; V: TRBV2; CDR3: CASDSGARYNEQFF; DNA: TGTGCCAGCGATTCTGGGGCCCGGTACAATGAGCAGTTCTTC
D: -; size: many; J: TRBJ1-1; V: TRBV11-1; CDR3: CASSLSWRASLNTEAFF; DNA: TGTGCCAGCAGCTTATCTTGGAGAGCGTCCCTGAACACTGAAGCTTTCTTT
D: -; size: many; J: TRBJ1-4; V: TRBV5-8; CDR3: CASSLGLVATNEKLFF; DNA: TGTGCCAGCAGCTTGGGTCTTGTTGCCACTAATGAAAAACTGTTTTTT
D: -; size: many; J: TRBJ1-1; V: TRBV6-1; CDR3: CASSQTPGGGDTEAFF; DNA: TGTGCCAGCAGTCAAACCCCTGGGGGGGGAGACACTGAAGCTTTCTTT
D: -; size: many; J: TRBJ2-1; V: TRBV15; CDR3: CATRTGDSSYNEQFF; DNA: TGTGCCACGCGAACAGGAGACAGCTCCTACAATGAGCAGTTCTTC
D: TRBD2; size: -; J: TRBJ2-1; V: TRBV6-1; CDR3: CASKKVEGLAGPSSYNEQFF; DNA: TGTGCCAGCAAAAAAGTGGAGGGACTAGCGGGACCGAGCTCCTACAATGAGCAGTTCTTC
D: -; size: -; J: TRBJ1-5; V: TRBV19; CDR3: CASSIGGWGNQPQHF; DNA: TGTGCCAGTAGTATAGGTGGGTGGGGCAATCAGCCCCAGCATTTT
D: -; size: few; J: TRBJ2-7; V: TRBV27; CDR3: CASSERQVGYEQYF; DNA: TGTGCCAGCAGTGAGCGCCAAGTCGGCTACGAGCAGTACTTC
D: -; size: many; J: TRBJ1-2; V: TRBV2; CDR3: CASSVLLTNYGYTF; DNA: TGTGCCAGCAGTGTTCTTTTGACTAACTATGGCTACACCTTC
D: TRBD1; size: few; J: TRBJ1-2; V: TRBV6-2/TRBV6-3; CDR3: CASSSPGQRDYGYTF; DNA: TGTGCCAGCAGTTCCCCGGGACAGCGGGACTATGGCTACACCTTC
D: -; size: many; J: TRBJ2-3; V: TRBV20-1; CDR3: CSAPEVAGPTDTQYF; DNA: TGCAGTGCCCCAGAGGTGGCAGGGCCCACAGATACGCAGTATTTT
D: -; size: -; J: TRBJ1-2; V: TRBV20-1; CDR3: CSARVLGRGYTF; DNA: TGCAGTGCTAGAGTTTTGGGGAGGGGCTACACCTTC
D: -; size: many; J: TRBJ1-1; V: TRBV12-3/TRBV12-4; CDR3: CASRGAEAFF; DNA: TGTGCCAGCAGGGGGGCTGAAGCTTTCTTT
D: -; size: many; J: TRBJ1-1; V: TRBV2; CDR3: CASHTRAEVTDSAFF; DNA: TGTGCCAGCCATACTAGGGCGGAGGTAACGGATAGCGCTTTCTTT
D: TRBD2; size: many; J: TRBJ2-5; V: TRBV28; CDR3: CASSFRRVRTSGREETQYF; DNA: TGTGCCAGCAGTTTCCGCCGCGTTCGGACTAGCGGGAGGGAAGAGACCCAGTACTTC
D: -; size: many; J: TRBJ2-1; V: TRBV7-9; CDR3: CASSPRTNPYNEQFF; DNA: TGTGCCAGCAGCCCGCGGACCAACCCCTACAATGAGCAGTTCTTC
D: TRBD2; size: many; J: TRBJ2-3; V: TRBV28; CDR3: CASSLAGFRTDTQYF; DNA: TGTGCCAGCAGTCTAGCGGGATTTCGCACAGATACGCAGTATTTT
D: -; size: many; J: TRBJ1-1; V: TRBV11-3; CDR3: CASSLSRDTEAFF; DNA: TGTGCCAGCAGCTTGTCACGGGACACTGAAGCTTTCTTT
D: TRBD1; size: many; J: TRBJ2-7; V: TRBV6-2/TRBV6-3; CDR3: CASSSAGTGDHEQYF; DNA: TGTGCCAGCAGTTCCGCCGGGACAGGGGACCACGAGCAGTACTTC
D: -; size: many; J: TRBJ2-7; V: TRBV6-2/TRBV6-3; CDR3: CASSTPGTPDYEQYF; DNA: TGTGCCAGCAGTACACCCGGGACCCCTGACTACGAGCAGTACTTC
D: TRBD1; size: many; J: TRBJ1-2; V: TRBV12-3/TRBV12-4; CDR3: CASRGQVSANYGYTF; DNA: TGTGCCAGCAGAGGACAGGTTTCCGCTAACTATGGCTACACCTTC
D: -; size: many; J: TRBJ1-1; V: TRBV27; CDR3: CASSLAYSLGAYTEAFF; DNA: TGTGCCAGCAGTTTAGCCTACTCGTTGGGGGCGTACACTGAAGCTTTCTTT
D: TRBD1; size: few; J: TRBJ2-7; V: TRBV5-1; CDR3: CASSLVWDRGHSYEQYF; DNA: TGCGCCAGCAGCTTGGTTTGGGACAGGGGACACTCCTACGAGCAGTACTTC
D: TRBD1; size: few; J: TRBJ2-7; V: TRBV10-3; CDR3: CATLSGTGAYEQYF; DNA: TGTGCCACCCTCTCCGGGACAGGGGCCTACGAGCAGTACTTC
D: -; size: few; J: TRBJ1-1; V: TRBV5-1; CDR3: CASRFLEGGSTEAFF; DNA: TGCGCCAGCAGATTTCTAGAGGGGGGGAGCACTGAAGCTTTCTTT
D: TRBD2; size: -; J: TRBJ2-7; V: TRBV29-1; CDR3: CSVEASGTSGVTYEQYF; DNA: TGCAGCGTTGAAGCCTCCGGGACTAGCGGAGTCACCTACGAGCAGTACTTC
D: -; size: many; J: TRBJ2-7; V: TRBV20-1; CDR3: CSARAPYEQYF; DNA: TGCAGTGCTAGAGCCCCTTACGAGCAGTACTTC
D: TRBD1; size: few; J: TRBJ2-6; V: TRBV6-2/TRBV6-3; CDR3: CASRDPGQGTWGANVLTF; DNA: TGTGCCAGCAGAGACCCCGGACAGGGCACCTGGGGGGCCAACGTCCTGACTTTC
D: -; size: many; J: TRBJ1-2; V: TRBV28; CDR3: CASSFRGVRGYTF; DNA: TGTGCCAGCAGTTTCCGGGGGGTTAGGGGCTACACCTTC
D: TRBD2; size: few; J: TRBJ2-7; V: TRBV28; CDR3: CASLGGGARFEQYF; DNA: TGTGCCAGCTTGGGCGGGGGGGCGCGGTTCGAGCAGTACTTC
D: -; size: few; J: TRBJ1-2; V: TRBV9; CDR3: CASKQGNYGYTF; DNA: TGTGCCAGCAAGCAGGGTAACTATGGCTACACCTTC
D: TRBD1; size: many; J: TRBJ2-4; V: TRBV10-3; CDR3: CAISALASGTVQNIQYF; DNA: TGTGCCATCAGTGCCTTGGCCAGTGGGACAGTCCAAAACATTCAGTACTTC
D: TRBD2; size: many; J: TRBJ2-1; V: TRBV27; CDR3: CASRVSGSAYNEQFF; DNA: TGTGCCAGCAGGGTTAGCGGGAGCGCTTACAATGAGCAGTTCTTC
D: TRBD1; size: many; J: TRBJ1-4; V: TRBV24-1; CDR3: CATSDRRDSGEKLFF; DNA: TGTGCCACCAGTGATCGCCGGGACAGTGGAGAAAAACTGTTTTTT
D: -; size: many; J: TRBJ2-7; V: TRBV6-6; CDR3: CASSYSNSYEQYF; DNA: TGTGCCAGCAGTTACTCGAATTCCTACGAGCAGTACTTC
D: TRBD1; size: many; J: TRBJ2-1; V: TRBV7-9; CDR3: CASSVGTVYNEQFF; DNA: TGTGCCAGCAGCGTAGGGACAGTTTACAATGAGCAGTTCTTC
D: TRBD1; size: many; J: TRBJ2-1; V: TRBV4-3; CDR3: CASSDKAGQGADEQFF; DNA: TGCGCCAGCAGCGATAAGGCGGGACAGGGGGCCGATGAGCAGTTCTTC
D: -; size: few; J: TRBJ2-3; V: TRBV20-1; CDR3: CSASSTSGDTQYF; DNA: TGCAGTGCTAGCAGCACTAGTGGAGATACGCAGTATTTT
D: TRBD2; size: many; J: TRBJ2-1; V: TRBV11-2; CDR3: CASSFVLAGAATRYNEQFF; DNA: TGTGCCAGCAGCTTCGTACTAGCGGGAGCCGCCACCCGCTACAATGAGCAGTTCTTC
D: -; size: many; J: TRBJ1-4; V: TRBV20-1; CDR3: CSARGANEKLFF; DNA: TGCAGTGCTAGAGGGGCTAATGAAAAACTGTTTTTT
D: TRBD1; size: few; J: TRBJ2-3; V: TRBV7-9; CDR3: CASSFLKRTGGSTDTQYF; DNA: TGTGCCAGCAGCTTCTTAAAAAGGACAGGGGGTAGCACAGATACGCAGTATTTT
D: TRBD2; size: many; J: TRBJ2-4; V: TRBV6-2/TRBV6-3; CDR3: CASSYDAGVRSPAKNIQYF; DNA: TGTGCCAGCAGTTACGACGCGGGAGTTAGATCGCCGGCCAAAAACATTCAGTACTTC